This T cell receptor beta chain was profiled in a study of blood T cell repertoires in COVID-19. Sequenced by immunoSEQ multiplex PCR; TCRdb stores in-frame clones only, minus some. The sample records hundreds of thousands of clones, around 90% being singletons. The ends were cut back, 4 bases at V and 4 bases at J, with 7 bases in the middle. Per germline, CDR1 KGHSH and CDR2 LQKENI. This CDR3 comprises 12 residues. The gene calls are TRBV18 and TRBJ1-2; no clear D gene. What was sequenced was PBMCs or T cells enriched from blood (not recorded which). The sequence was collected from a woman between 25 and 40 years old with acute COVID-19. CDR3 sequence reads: CASSLNSYGYTF. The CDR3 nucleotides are TGTGCCAGCTCACTTAACAGCTATGGCTACACCTTC.